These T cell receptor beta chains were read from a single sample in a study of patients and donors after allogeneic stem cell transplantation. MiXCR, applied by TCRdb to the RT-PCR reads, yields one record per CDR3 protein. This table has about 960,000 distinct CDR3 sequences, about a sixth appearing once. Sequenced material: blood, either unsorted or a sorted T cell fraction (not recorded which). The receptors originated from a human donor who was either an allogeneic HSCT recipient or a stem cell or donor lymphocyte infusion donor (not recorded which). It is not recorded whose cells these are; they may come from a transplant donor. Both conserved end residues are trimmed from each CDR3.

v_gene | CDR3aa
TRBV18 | ASSPQQDTQY
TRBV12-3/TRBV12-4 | ASSKGGRNTEAF
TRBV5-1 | ASSLDLGANTGELF
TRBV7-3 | ASSLGSLANTGELF
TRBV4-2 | ASSHPGQGSYNEQF
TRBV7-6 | ASSPNLAGGMTGYEQY
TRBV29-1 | SAGVQETQY
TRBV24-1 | ATSEPRLAAPNEQF
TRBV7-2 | ASSQTLRHEAF
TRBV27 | ASSLLGRGQGNQPQH
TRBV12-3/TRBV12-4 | ASSLGSGANTGELF
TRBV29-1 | SVDSLDRGPYEQY
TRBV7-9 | ASSESGTGANYGYT
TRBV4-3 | ASSQAARGRAEAF
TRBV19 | ASTTTGPPNTEAF
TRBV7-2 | ASSADRGGYEQY
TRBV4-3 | ASSPVHRGGREQY
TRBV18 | ASSPRPLQQGRTEAF
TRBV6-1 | ASSQLAGGPNGELF
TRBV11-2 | ASSSRGGINQPQH
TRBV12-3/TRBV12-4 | ANRRGSHEQF
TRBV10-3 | AIRPRDGATYEQY
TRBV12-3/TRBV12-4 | ALSPTGGAF
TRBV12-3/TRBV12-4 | ASSSRAYSNQPQH
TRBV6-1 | ASRGTDHQPQH
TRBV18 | ASSAGSWGETQY
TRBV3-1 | ASSQEGQYGYT
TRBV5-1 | ASTVGLVSEQF
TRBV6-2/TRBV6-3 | ASSLPDYPGLTDTQY
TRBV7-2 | ASSLGRWGSSYEQY
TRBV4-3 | ASSERTGSYEQY
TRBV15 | ATSRDVGTGGRTEAF
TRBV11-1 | ASSLGGRTWEQF
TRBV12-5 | ASGFRETQY
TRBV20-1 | SARDMRTSTHEQF
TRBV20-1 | SARETSLAYEQY
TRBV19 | ASRQGGRVHEQF
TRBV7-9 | ASSLAARLNTEAF
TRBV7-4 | ASSSSSFGMGRDSPLH
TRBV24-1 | ATGLGQGAEPQH
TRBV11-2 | ASSIGTGGPYEQY